These 27 T cell receptor beta chains were sequenced from one sample in a study of shared clonotypes between healthy human individuals. Sequenced by immunoSEQ multiplex PCR; TCRdb stores in-frame clones only, minus some. The sample has about 2.4 million clones, 93% seen once. The specimen was naive CD4+ T cells from PBMCs. The subset here: CD45RA+ positively selected. The receptors were sampled from a man aged 18 to 29 in good health. Some clones in this sample may be carry-over from other donors' samples.

This chain uses TRBV7-2 with TRBJ1-4, with 8 bases that match TRBD1. Germline trimming cut 5 bases from V and 5 bases from J; bases unmatched to any gene: 7. The CDR3 length is 15 residues. Germline V gene sequence: CDR1 SGHTA, CDR2 FQGNSA. The chain's CDR3 is CASSPQGALNEKLFF. The CDR3 nucleotides are TGTGCCAGCAGCCCTCAGGGGGCCTTAAATGAAAAACTGTTTTTT.

V and J are TRBV9 and TRBJ2-5; 9 nucleotides match TRBD2. The length of the CDR3 is 17 residues. The V and J ends lost 1 base and 5 bases, in that order; junction bases with no gene match: 12. The germline V gene has CDR1 SGDLS and CDR2 YYNGEE. The CDR3 loop is CASSVTPRAGGRETQYF. CDR3 in DNA: TGTGCCAGCAGCGTAACCCCTCGAGCGGGAGGCAGGGAGACCCAGTACTTC.

The chain carries TRBV5-4 and TRBJ2-5; 7 bases are shared with TRBD1. The V gene end was trimmed by 5 bases and the J gene end by 2 bases; junction bases not matched to a gene: 3. Per the germline V gene, CDR1 is SGHNT and CDR2 is YYREEE (reference sequence). The CDR3 contains 13 residues. This CDR3 is CASRTGQQETQYF. For the CDR3, the DNA is TGTGCCAGCAGGACGGGACAGCAAGAGACCCAGTACTTC.

This clone was detected only once. The chain joins TRBV18 to TRBJ2-2; 7 positions agree with TRBD1. CDR3 size: 17 residues. V lost 3 bases and J lost 1; bases outside the gene matches: 8. CDR1 and CDR2 from the germline V gene are KGHSH and LQKENI. CDR3 in amino acids: CASSPTLGTENTGELFF. For the CDR3, the DNA is TGTGCCAGCTCACCGACGCTAGGGACAGAGAACACCGGGGAGCTGTTTTTT.

J is TRBJ1-5 and V is TRBV6-1; tentative D call: TRBD1 (6 bases). The CDR3 consists of 14 residues. Trimming stripped 11 bases from V and 3 bases from J, with 17 bases between. CDR1 is MNHNS, CDR2 SASEGT, per germline. CDR3 nucleotide sequence: TGTGCCGGACGGGAACAGGGCAACAATCAGCCCCAGCATTTT. It translates to CAGREQGNNQPQHF.

V is TRBV5-5 and J is TRBJ2-3; tentatively, D is TRBD2 (6 bases). The CDR3 spans 15 residues. CDR1 and CDR2 (germline): SGHKS, YYEKEE (reference sequence). The V end lost 0 bases, the J end lost 3 bases, and 11 bases lay between the germline ends. In DNA form, the CDR3 reads TGTGCCAGCAGCTTGGCTTCTAGCGAGACAGATACGCAGTATTTT. Translating it yields CASSLASSETDTQYF.

This clone appeared once. The V and J genes are TRBV11-2 and TRBJ2-1; the D gene could be TRBD1 or TRBD2 (5 bases each). This CDR3 spans 18 amino acids. CDR1 and CDR2 (germline): SGHAT, FQNNGV. With 6 bases removed from V and 0 bases from J, the gap between germline ends came to 21 bases. CDR3 nucleotide sequence: TGTGCCAGCAGAATTGGGACCCACCTAGGAAGCTCCTACAATGAGCAGTTCTTC. Translated, it gives CASRIGTHLGSSYNEQFF.

The gene calls are TRBV5-4 and TRBJ2-3, with 9 bases fitting TRBD1. V gave up 6 bases and J gave up 3 bases; unmatched junction bases: 23. This CDR3 has 20 amino acids. The germline V gene has CDR1 SGHNT and CDR2 YYREEE (reference sequence). The CDR3 region is CASTPGIGTGRARGTDTQYF. The CDR3 nucleotides read TGTGCCAGCACCCCCGGGATCGGGACAGGGAGGGCCAGGGGGACAGATACGCAGTATTTT.

J is TRBJ2-7 and V is TRBV30; TRBD2 matches 7 bases. Germline CDR1 and CDR2: GTSNPN and SVGIG (reference sequence). The junction had 13 bases not matched to a gene; V was cut back by 1 base and J by 4 bases. The CDR3 length is 16 residues. For the CDR3, the DNA is TGTGCCTGGAGTGCCAAGAGCGGGACGGGAAGATACGAGCAGTACTTC. This gives the protein CAWSAKSGTGRYEQYF.

The chain employs TRBV5-1 and TRBJ2-7; 8 bases line up with TRBD1. CDR1 is SGHRS, CDR2 YFSETQ, per germline. The V gene end was trimmed by 4 bases and the J gene end by 5 bases; junction bases not matched to a gene: 11. This CDR3 has 15 residues. CDR3 nucleotide sequence: TGCGCCAGCAGCCCTGTCGACAGGGGCGGGGACGAGCAGTACTTC. It yields the protein CASSPVDRGGDEQYF.

This rearrangement joins TRBV28 to TRBJ2-1; no clear D gene. Germline lookup yields CDR1 MDHEN and CDR2 SYDVKM. V was shortened by 2 bases and J by 2 bases, with 7 bases between the two germline ends. The CDR3 spans 14 residues. The CDR3 DNA reads as TGTGCCAGCAGTTTACAGCCGACCTACAATGAGCAGTTCTTC. This sequence encodes CASSLQPTYNEQFF.

The V call is TRBV11-1, the J call TRBJ2-2, with 8 bases that match TRBD2. Per the germline V gene, CDR1 is SGHAT and CDR2 is FQDESV (reference sequence). Trimming cost V 1 base and J 9 bases; bases outside gene matches: 13. The CDR3 runs 17 residues. CDR3 DNA: TGTGCCAGCAGCTTAGATCTTGCGGCGGGAGGTCCCCGGGAGCTGTTTTTT. This sequence encodes CASSLDLAAGGPRELFF.

The chain links TRBV6-1 to TRBJ2-7, with 7 bases that match TRBD2. Germline trimming cut 6 bases from V and 3 bases from J; bases unmatched to any gene: 11. The CDR3 is 15 amino acids. Per germline, CDR1 MNHNS and CDR2 SASEGT. The CDR3 DNA is TGTGCCAGCAGAAGACTAGCCGAAAACTTCTACGAGCAGTACTTC. As protein: CASRRLAENFYEQYF.

The CDR3 sequence: CASSQGSGTVNQPQHF. The CDR3 nucleotides read TGCGCCAGCAGCCAAGGGAGTGGGACAGTCAATCAGCCCCAGCATTTT. The chain uses TRBV4-1 and TRBJ1-5; TRBD1 agrees at 7 bases. The CDR3 extends over 16 amino acids. Per the germline V gene, CDR1 is MGHRA and CDR2 is YSYEKL. V dropped 1 base and J dropped 3; count of bases not matched to a gene: 6.

The gene calls are TRBV5-1 and TRBJ2-7; 12 nucleotides line up with TRBD1. The CDR3 is 15 residues long. The trim removed 4 bases at V and 5 bases at J, leaving 7 bases unmatched. Germline V gene lookup returns CDR1 SGHRS and CDR2 YFSETQ. In DNA form, the CDR3 reads TGCGCCAGCAGCCTATTGGGACAGGGGGCCCACGAGCAGTACTTC. It specifies CASSLLGQGAHEQYF.

This clone appeared once. The chain uses TRBV19 and TRBJ2-3; D gene unclear. From germline, CDR1 is LNHDA and CDR2 SQIVND (reference sequence). V lost 10 bases, J lost 2 bases, and 19 bases lay in between. CDR3 length: 15 amino acids. In DNA form, the CDR3 reads TGTGCCACCGCGGAAGGCGCCCGATTCACAGATACGCAGTATTTT. Translating gives CATAEGARFTDTQYF.

The V and J genes are TRBV10-3 and TRBJ2-7, with 9 bases identical to TRBD2. The CDR3 has 13 residues. Germline V CDR1 and CDR2: ENHRY, SYGVKD. Trimming took 10 bases from V and 8 from J; bases not matched to a gene: 12. The CDR3 nucleotides read TGTGCCACCCTTGAGGCGGGAGGGAGCCAGCAGTACTTC. This translates into CATLEAGGSQQYF.

The rearrangement joins TRBV5-4 to TRBJ2-3, with D unresolved. The length of the CDR3 is 16 residues. CDR1 SGHNT and CDR2 YYREEE come from the germline V gene (reference sequence). Trimming cost V 0 bases and J 0 bases, with 11 bases left between them. CDR3 coding DNA: TGTGCCAGCAGCTTGGCTTCAAGTATGAGCACAGATACGCAGTATTTT. Translating it yields CASSLASSMSTDTQYF.

Worth noting for this clone: The sample contains more than one DNA sequence encoding this CDR3. The CDR3 region is CASSSTSGSSYEQYF. CDR3 DNA: TGTGCCAGCAGCTCCACTAGCGGGAGCTCCTACGAGCAGTACTTC. V usage is TRBV7-9 and J usage is TRBJ2-7; 11 positions agree with TRBD2. This CDR3 is built from 15 residues. J was trimmed by 0 bases and V by 4 bases; bases with no gene match: 2. Germline V CDR1 and CDR2: SEHNR, FQNEAQ (reference sequence).

The V and J genes are TRBV28 and TRBJ2-3; D gene unclear. The CDR3 extends over 14 amino acids. Per the germline V gene, CDR1 is MDHEN and CDR2 is SYDVKM. Trimming removed 3 bases from V and 0 bases from J, with 7 bases in between. The CDR3 bases are TGTGCCAGCAGTTTTCGAGTCAGCACAGATACGCAGTATTTT. It yields the protein CASSFRVSTDTQYF.

The genes are TRBV9 and TRBJ2-1, with 7 bases that match TRBD2. CDR3 length: 13 residues. In germline, CDR1 is SGDLS, CDR2 YYNGEE. The junction had 6 bases not matched to a gene; V was cut back by 5 bases and J by 7 bases. DNA of the CDR3: TGTGCCAGCAGGAGGAGCGGGGAGAATGAGCAGTTCTTC. It specifies CASRRSGENEQFF. The complete variable domain, with remaining parts taken from reference TRBV9 and TRBJ2-1, reads DSGVTQTPKHLITATGQRVTLRCSPRSGDLSVYWYQQSLDQGLQFLIQYYNGEERAKGNILERFSAQQFPDLHSELNLSSLELGDSALYFCASRRSGENEQFFGPGTRLTVL.

This chain joins TRBV27 and TRBJ2-3; D is perhaps TRBD2 (8 bases). The CDR3 length is 19 residues. V shed 4 bases and J shed 0 bases, with 23 bases lying between them. Germline CDR1 is MNHEY and CDR2 is SMNVEV (reference sequence). The CDR3 DNA reads TGTGCCAGCAGTTCACTACCGGGAGGGGGACAGTCTAGCACAGATACGCAGTATTTT. Encoded protein: CASSSLPGGGQSSTDTQYF.

The V gene is TRBV5-8, the J gene TRBJ2-5; 10 bases align to TRBD1. The V and J ends lost 0 bases and 5 bases, in that order; junction bases with no gene match: 10. The germline gives CDR1 SGHTS, CDR2 YDEGEE. This CDR3 has 17 residues. The CDR3 reads CASSLGKGTGASETQYF. CDR3 nucleotide sequence: TGTGCCAGCAGCTTGGGCAAGGGGACAGGGGCTTCGGAGACCCAGTACTTC.

The CDR3 region has the DNA TGTGCCAGCAGCTTGGACAGGTACGGGACTAACTCCTACGAGCAGTACTTC. Translation gives CASSLDRYGTNSYEQYF. J is TRBJ2-7 and V is TRBV7-8; D possibly matches TRBD1 or TRBD2 (7 bases each). The CDR3 contains 17 residues. In germline, CDR1 is SGHVS, CDR2 FQNEAQ. V was cut by 3 bases and J by 0 bases, with 18 bases left in between.

The chain couples TRBV5-1 to TRBJ2-7, with TRBD2 matching over 7 bases. In germline, CDR1 is SGHRS, CDR2 YFSETQ. CDR3 length: 15 residues. J lost 2 bases, V lost 4 bases, and 9 bases had no gene match. Written as DNA, the CDR3 is TGCGCCAGCAGCCCCTTAGCGGGTCAACCCTACGAGCAGTACTTC. Translating it yields CASSPLAGQPYEQYF. The full variable domain, its missing parts supplied by reference TRBV5-1 and TRBJ2-7, is KAGVTQTPRYLIKTRGQQVTLSCSPISGHRSVSWYQQTPGQGLQFLFEYFSETQRNKGNFPGRFSGRQFSNSRSEMNVSTLELGDSALYLCASSPLAGQPYEQYFGPGTRLTVT.

The gene calls are TRBV7-8 and TRBJ1-5; D is ambiguous. The CDR3 contains 14 residues. From germline, CDR1 is SGHVS and CDR2 FQNEAQ. Trimming removed 0 bases at V and 5 bases at J, with 8 bases between. CDR3 nucleotide sequence: TGTGCCAGCAGCTTAGCGGTCCGCGATCAGCCCCAGCATTTT. Its protein product is CASSLAVRDQPQHF. Complete variable domain (other parts from reference TRBV7-8 and TRBJ1-5): GAGVSQSPRYKVAKRGQDVALRCDPISGHVSLFWYQQALGQGPEFLTYFQNEAQLDKSGLPSDRFFAERPEGSVSTLKIQRTQQEDSAVYLCASSLAVRDQPQHFGDGTRLSIL.

The rearrangement joins TRBV4-1 to TRBJ1-2; a possible D gene is TRBD1 (5 bases). The CDR3 sequence is 14 residues long. V was trimmed by 4 bases and J by 0 bases, leaving 9 bases between them. In germline, CDR1 is MGHRA, CDR2 YSYEKL. The CDR3 region has the DNA TGCGCCAGCAGCCTGGACACGTCTAACTATGGCTACACCTTC. This gives the protein CASSLDTSNYGYTF.